This T cell receptor beta chain was found in a study of T cells after yellow fever vaccination. This CDR3 is 13 amino acids long. V was cut by 5 bases and J by 3 bases, with 11 bases left in between. Germline CDR1 and CDR2: SEHNR and FQNEAQ (reference sequence). This clonotype came up a few times. A universal primer site and UMIs were added as TCR cDNA was made by 5'RACE template switching. TCRdb processed the 5' RACE reads anew with MiXCR; each CDR3 protein has one entry. The table shows 550,000 or so distinct CDR3 sequences, with less than 20% occurring only once. The source material was PBMCs, sampled 15 days after the yellow fever booster vaccination. The chain carries TRBV7-9 and TRBJ2-7; D perhaps matches TRBD1 (5 bases). The receptor's source is a man aged 30-40 years who received the YFV17D yellow fever vaccine. The CDR3 here is CASSVDSYYEQYF. Written as DNA, the CDR3 is TGTGCCAGCAGCGTTGACAGTTACTACGAGCAGTACTTC.